The 20 T cell receptor beta chains reported below all come from one sample, sequenced in a study of circulating tumor DNA in untreated peripheral T-cell lymphoma. Sequencing used immunoSEQ multiplex PCR; TCRdb keeps in-frame clones, though not all of them. Of thousands of clones detected, 60% to 75% appear once; the ten largest clones hold roughly 44%. The sequenced sample consisted of tumor tissue. These receptors were collected from a human donor with peripheral T-cell lymphoma.

This chain links TRBV15 with TRBJ2-1; TRBD2 aligns across 7 bases. J was trimmed by 8 bases and V by 5 bases; bases with no gene match: 15. CDR1 and CDR2 from the germline V gene are LNHNV and YYDKDF (reference sequence). The CDR3 consists of 16 residues. The CDR3 coding sequence is TGTGCCACCAGCGGCGTCCGGCGGGAGTTGGGGGATGAGCAGTTCTTC. It is translated as CATSGVRRELGDEQFF.

The rearrangement joins TRBV18 to TRBJ1-5, with no clear D. The germline V gene has CDR1 KGHSH and CDR2 LQKENI. This CDR3 comprises 15 residues. Trimming removed 2 bases at V and 0 bases at J, with 8 bases between. CDR3 in amino acids: CASSPSTISNQPQHF. DNA for the CDR3: TGTGCCAGCTCACCATCCACTATTAGCAATCAGCCCCAGCATTTT.

As to this clone: At one end the junction does not follow the germline gene, possibly because of a read error. This rearrangement joins TRBV6-8 to TRBJ1-1; no firm D call. CDR3 size: 13 residues. The germline V gene has CDR1 MNHGY and CDR2 SAAAGT. The CDR3 region is CAISGRPNTEAFF. The CDR3 nucleotides are TGTGCCATCAGTGGTAGGCCGAACACTGAAGCTTTCTTT.

The chain joins TRBV18 to TRBJ2-2, with 7 nucleotides matching TRBD1. This CDR3 is 15 amino acids long. The V and J ends lost 4 bases and 1 base, in that order; junction bases with no gene match: 3. From germline, CDR1 is KGHSH and CDR2 LQKENI. In nucleotides, the CDR3 is TGTGCCAGCTCACTGGGACAGAAGAACACCGGGGAGCTGTTTTTT. Encoded protein: CASSLGQKNTGELFF.

V and J are TRBV28 and TRBJ2-1, with D unresolved. Trimming removed 2 bases at V and 5 bases at J, with 4 bases between. The CDR3 contains 12 residues. Looked up from germline, CDR1 is MDHEN and CDR2 is SYDVKM. The CDR3 protein is CASSLPHNEQFF. The CDR3 nucleotides are TGTGCCAGCAGTTTACCTCACAATGAGCAGTTCTTC.

This clone was counted a few times. The rearrangement joins TRBV11-3 to TRBJ2-1; D perhaps matches TRBD1 (6 bases). CDR1 SGHNT and CDR2 YENEEA come from the germline V gene. Trimming shortened V by 2 bases and J by 9 bases, and 23 bases separated the two germline ends. The CDR3 length is 17 residues. CDR3 bases: TGTGCCAGCAGCTTATTAAAAACTGCAGGGGTTATGTCTGAGCAGTTCTTC. Translated, it gives CASSLLKTAGVMSEQFF.

The V call is TRBV18, the J call TRBJ2-1; either TRBD1 or TRBD2 may supply D (5 bases each). The CDR3 contains 13 residues. V shed 8 bases and J shed 7 bases, with 15 bases lying between them. The germline gives CDR1 KGHSH, CDR2 LQKENI. The CDR3 is CASLSGQGNEQFF. The CDR3 DNA reads as TGTGCCAGCCTAAGCGGCCAGGGAAATGAGCAGTTCTTC.

This chain's CDR3 is CAWSSIEQGPYTF. The CDR3 DNA reads TGTGCCTGGAGTTCCATTGAACAGGGCCCCTACACCTTC. J is TRBJ1-2 and V is TRBV30; D might be TRBD1 (6 bases). The length of the CDR3 is 13 residues. Trimming cost V 2 bases and J 10 bases, with 17 bases left between them. Germline values: CDR1 GTSNPN, CDR2 SVGIG (reference sequence).

This rearrangement joins TRBV25-1 to TRBJ2-5, with 9 positions matching TRBD2. V was clipped by 4 bases and J by 5 bases; unmatched bases: 14. This CDR3 contains 17 residues. The V gene's germline CDR1 is MGHDK and CDR2 SYGVNS. The CDR3 DNA reads TGTGCCAGCAGTGGACTGGGGGCTAGCGGGGTCTTGGAGACCCAGTACTTC. As protein: CASSGLGASGVLETQYF. Drawing the rest from reference TRBV25-1 and TRBJ2-5, the complete variable domain is EADIYQTPRYLVIGTGKKITLECSQTMGHDKMYWYQQDPGMELHLIHYSYGVNSTEKGDLSSESTVSRIRTEHFPLTLESARPSHTSQYLCASSGLGASGVLETQYFGPGTRLLVL.

The rearrangement links TRBV19 to TRBJ1-2; D is possibly TRBD1 (5 bases). The CDR3 totals 13 residues. V gave up 1 base and J gave up 8 bases, with 11 bases separating them. The germline V gene has CDR1 LNHDA and CDR2 SQIVND (reference sequence). The CDR3 DNA reads TGTGCCAGTAGTATAGGGGGGTATCGGGGCTACACCTTC. This translates into CASSIGGYRGYTF.

The chain links TRBV6-8 to TRBJ2-1, with D maybe TRBD2 (6 bases). This CDR3 is 14 amino acids long. The V and J ends lost 5 bases and 8 bases respectively, with 16 bases between them. CDR1 is MNHGY, CDR2 SAAAGT, per germline. CDR3 amino acids: CASSNRLVIHEQFF. DNA for the CDR3: TGTGCCAGCAGTAACCGACTAGTGATTCATGAGCAGTTCTTC.

The chain recombines TRBV7-6 with TRBJ2-2; D is possibly TRBD1 (6 bases). CDR1 and CDR2 from the germline V gene are SGHVS and FNYEAQ. The V end was cut by 3 bases, the J end by 6 bases, with 17 bases between. This CDR3 comprises 16 residues. CDR3 loop: CASSFHRVVGPGELFF. Written as DNA, the CDR3 is TGTGCCAGCAGCTTTCACAGGGTCGTGGGCCCCGGGGAGCTGTTTTTT.

This clone was recorded only once. The DNA of the CDR3 is TGTGCCAGCTCGGTAGGGGGCACCGGGGAGCTGTTTTTT. Residues: CASSVGGTGELFF. This chain links TRBV2 with TRBJ2-2; a weak D match, TRBD1 (6 bases). Germline V lookup: CDR1 SNHLY, CDR2 FYNNEI. CDR3 length: 13 residues. V was clipped by 8 bases and J by 4 bases, with 11 bases between them.

This rearrangement joins TRBV28 to TRBJ2-2; no clear D. Germline V gene lookup returns CDR1 MDHEN and CDR2 SYDVKM. The CDR3 spans 12 residues. The CDR3 reads CVISTNTGELFF. The CDR3 DNA sequence: TGTGTTATCTCAACGAACACCGGGGAGCTGTTTTTT.

V usage is TRBV7-1 and J usage is TRBJ2-5, with 8 bases that match TRBD1. TRBV7-1 is filed as an ORF, its function uncertain. The CDR3 loop spans 16 amino acids. V gave up 6 bases and J gave up 4 bases; unmatched junction bases: 13. In DNA, the CDR3 is TGTGCCAGCAGTTTAAGGGGCCAGGGGGCGGGAGAGACCCAGTACTTC. Its protein is CASSLRGQGAGETQYF.

The V call is TRBV28, the J call TRBJ2-7, with TRBD2 matching over 8 bases. Trimming cost V 2 bases and J 4 bases; bases outside gene matches: 7. The CDR3 is 15 amino acids. CDR1 and CDR2 from the germline V gene are MDHEN and SYDVKM. CDR3 sequence reads: CASSLGSGIEYEQYF. CDR3 nucleotide sequence: TGTGCCAGCAGTTTAGGTAGCGGGATAGAGTACGAGCAGTACTTC.

Of note for this clone: One end of the junction is discordant with germline, which a read error may explain. The chain carries TRBV2 and TRBJ2-1, with TRBD2 as a possible D gene (5 bases). This CDR3 has 17 amino acids. Germline V CDR1 and CDR2: SNHLY, FYNNEI. CDR3 nucleotide sequence: TGTGCCAGCAGTGACATTGCGGGCCGAAAATCCTACAATGAACAGTTCTTC. Residues: CASSDIAGRKSYNEQFF. The full variable domain, rest sourced from reference TRBV2 and TRBJ2-1, is EPEVTQTPSHQVTQMGQEVILRCVPISNHLYFYWYRQILGQKVEFLVSFYNNEISEKSEIFDDQFSVERPDGSNFTLKIRSTKLEDSAMYFCASSDIAGRKSYNEQFFGPGTRLTVL.

The V and J genes are TRBV7-4 and TRBJ1-3; the D is unclear. In germline, CDR1 is SGHVT, CDR2 SQSDAQ. Between the trimmed V and J ends, which lost 3 bases and 13 bases, there was a span of 19 bases. The CDR3 covers 14 residues. CDR3 sequence reads: CASSLGSPVGTIYF. CDR3 DNA sequence: TGTGCCAGCAGCTTGGGAAGTCCCGTCGGCACTATATATTTT.

The V call is TRBV28, the J call TRBJ2-7, with D perhaps TRBD1 (6 bases). V was trimmed by 6 bases and J by 2 bases, leaving 23 bases between them. Germline-derived CDR1 and CDR2 are MDHEN and SYDVKM. CDR3 size: 17 residues. The CDR3 spells CASSKYSGTPNAYEQYF. The CDR3 nucleotides read TGTGCCAGCAGCAAATATTCCGGGACACCAAACGCCTACGAGCAGTACTTC.

This chain connects TRBV7-6 to TRBJ2-7; 9 bases match TRBD2. Unmatched junction bases numbered 8, after V lost 6 bases and J lost 2 bases. CDR1 and CDR2 from the germline V gene are SGHVS and FNYEAQ. This CDR3 has 15 residues. The CDR3 loop reads CASRGVSGRPYEQYF. CDR3 nucleotide sequence: TGTGCCAGCAGGGGCGTTAGCGGGAGACCCTACGAGCAGTACTTC.